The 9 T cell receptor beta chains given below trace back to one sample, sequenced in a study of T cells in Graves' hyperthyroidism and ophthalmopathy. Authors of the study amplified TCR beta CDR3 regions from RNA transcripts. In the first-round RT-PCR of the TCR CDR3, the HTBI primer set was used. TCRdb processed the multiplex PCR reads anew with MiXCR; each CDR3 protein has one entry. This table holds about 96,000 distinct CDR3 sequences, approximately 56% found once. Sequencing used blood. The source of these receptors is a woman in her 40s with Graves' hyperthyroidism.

The CDR3 DNA reads TGCAGCCAAATAGGGAGCACTGAAGCTTTCTTT. Amino acids: CSQIGSTEAFF. The J gene is TRBJ1-1, the V gene TRBV29-1; no reliable D call. CDR1 is SQVTM, CDR2 ANQGSEA, per germline. Trimming took off 8 bases at V and 4 bases at J, with 11 bases between the two ends. CDR3 length: 11 amino acids.

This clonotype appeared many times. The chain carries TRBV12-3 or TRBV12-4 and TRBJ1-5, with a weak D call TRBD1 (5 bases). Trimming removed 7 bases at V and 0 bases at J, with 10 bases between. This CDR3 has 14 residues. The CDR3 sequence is CASTLDNSNQPQHF. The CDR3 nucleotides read TGTGCCAGCACTTTGGACAATAGCAATCAGCCCCAGCATTTT.

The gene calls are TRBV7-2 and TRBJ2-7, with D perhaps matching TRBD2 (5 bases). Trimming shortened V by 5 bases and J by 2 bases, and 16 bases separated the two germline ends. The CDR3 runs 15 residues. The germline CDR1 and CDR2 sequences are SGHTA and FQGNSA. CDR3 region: CASSPPIGGPYEQYF. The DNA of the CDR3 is TGTGCCAGCAGCCCCCCCATAGGAGGACCCTACGAGCAGTACTTC.

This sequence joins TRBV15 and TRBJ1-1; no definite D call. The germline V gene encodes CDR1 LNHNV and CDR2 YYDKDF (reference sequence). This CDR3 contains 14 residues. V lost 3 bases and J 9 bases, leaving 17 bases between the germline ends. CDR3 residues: CATSSPGSEQKAFF. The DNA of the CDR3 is TGTGCCACCAGCAGCCCGGGATCTGAACAGAAAGCTTTCTTT.

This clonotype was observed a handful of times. The CDR3 loop reads CATSRETGSGANVLTF. The CDR3 nucleotides are TGTGCCACCAGCAGAGAGACAGGGTCAGGGGCCAACGTCCTGACTTTC. The chain recombines TRBV15 with TRBJ2-6; 7 bases are shared with TRBD1. The V and J ends lost 0 bases and 4 bases, in that order; junction bases with no gene match: 3. Per the germline V gene, CDR1 is LNHNV and CDR2 is YYDKDF (reference sequence). This CDR3 is 16 amino acids long.

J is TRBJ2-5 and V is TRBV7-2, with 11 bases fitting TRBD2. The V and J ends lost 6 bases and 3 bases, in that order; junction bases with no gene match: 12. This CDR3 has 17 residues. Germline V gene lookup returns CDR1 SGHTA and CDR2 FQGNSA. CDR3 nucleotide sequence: TGTGCCAGCAGTTCCCGGACTAGCGGGCTGGGTAAAGAGACCCAGTACTTC. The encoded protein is CASSSRTSGLGKETQYF. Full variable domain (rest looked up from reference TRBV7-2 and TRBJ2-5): GAGVSQSPSNKVTEKGKDVELRCDPISGHTALYWYRQSLGQGLEFLIYFQGNSAPDKSGLPSDRFSAERTGGSVSTLTIQRTQQEDSAVYLCASSSRTSGLGKETQYFGPGTRLLVL.

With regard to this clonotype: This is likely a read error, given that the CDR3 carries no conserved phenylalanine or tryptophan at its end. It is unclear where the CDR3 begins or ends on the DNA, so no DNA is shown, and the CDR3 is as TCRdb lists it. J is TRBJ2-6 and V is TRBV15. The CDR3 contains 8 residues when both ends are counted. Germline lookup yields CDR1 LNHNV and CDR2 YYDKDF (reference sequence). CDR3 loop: CATSRTFI.

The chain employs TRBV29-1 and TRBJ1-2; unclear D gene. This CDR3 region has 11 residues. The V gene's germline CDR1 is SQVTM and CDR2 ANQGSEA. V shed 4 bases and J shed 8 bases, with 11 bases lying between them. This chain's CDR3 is CSVGPDGGYTF. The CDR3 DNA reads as TGCAGCGTTGGGCCGGATGGGGGCTACACCTTC. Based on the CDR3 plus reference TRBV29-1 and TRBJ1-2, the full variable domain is SAVISQKPSRDICQRGTSLTIQCQVDSQVTMMFWYRQQPGQSLTLIATANQGSEATYESGFVIDKFPISRPNLTFSTLTVSNMSPEDSSIYLCSVGPDGGYTFGSGTRLTVV.

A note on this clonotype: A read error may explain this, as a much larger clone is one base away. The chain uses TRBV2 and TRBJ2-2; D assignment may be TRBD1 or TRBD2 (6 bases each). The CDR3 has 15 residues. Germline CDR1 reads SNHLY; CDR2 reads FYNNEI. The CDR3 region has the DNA TGTGCCATCAGTGCACTCCGGGGGCGCACCGGGGAGCTGTTTTTT. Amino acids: CAISALRGRTGELFF.